This entry lists 14 T cell receptor beta chains sequenced from one sample in a study of cytomegalovirus exposure and HLA in healthy donors. Researchers ran the PCR with 60 Vbeta and 13 Jbeta primers. Produced via immunoSEQ multiplex PCR; TCRdb's table is partial and in-frame only. The table has 200,000 to 300,000 clones, about 85% seen once. Sequences were obtained from PBMCs. The source of these receptors is a girl aged 2-9 years in good health and CMV-seronegative.

The V and J genes are TRBV4-1 and TRBJ2-2, with 11 nucleotides matching TRBD2. V shed 4 bases and J 1 base; nucleotides not matched to a gene: 8. Germline V gene lookup returns CDR1 MGHRA and CDR2 YSYEKL. The CDR3 runs to 18 residues. In nucleotides, the CDR3 is TGCGCCAGCAGCCCCTATAGCGGGAGGGCCGGGAACACCGGGGAGCTGTTTTTT. Its protein product is CASSPYSGRAGNTGELFF.

V is TRBV6-1 and J is TRBJ1-5; 8 bases match TRBD1. The CDR3 has 15 amino acids. The V gene's germline CDR1 is MNHNS and CDR2 SASEGT. V gave up 9 bases and J gave up 1 base; unmatched junction bases: 8. This CDR3 is CASTRAGGSNQPQHF. The DNA of the CDR3 is TGTGCCAGTACGCGAGCAGGGGGCAGCAATCAGCCCCAGCATTTT.

The J gene is TRBJ2-3, the V gene TRBV2, with D possibly matching TRBD2 (7 bases). The CDR3 totals 13 residues. V was clipped by 6 bases and J by 1 base, with 8 bases between them. The V gene's germline CDR1 is SNHLY and CDR2 FYNNEI. CDR3 sequence: CASSGGRTDTQYF. Here the CDR3 DNA reads TGTGCCAGCAGCGGGGGGCGCACAGATACGCAGTATTTT.

The chain has TRBV4-2 and TRBJ1-5, with D possibly TRBD1 on 6 matching bases. V was pared by 0 bases and J by 6 bases, with 18 bases between. From germline, CDR1 is LGHNA and CDR2 YNFKEQ. The CDR3 runs 17 residues. Here the CDR3 reads CASSQDPGRATGQPQHF. CDR3 in DNA: TGTGCCAGCAGCCAAGACCCGGGGAGGGCGACAGGTCAGCCCCAGCATTTT.

The CDR3 nucleotides read TGCGCCAGCAGGGACAGAGGAGAGACCCAGTACTTC. Protein sequence: CASRDRGETQYF. The chain joins TRBV5-1 to TRBJ2-5, with D possibly TRBD1 on 6 matching bases. The V gene lost 5 bases and the J gene lost 4 bases, with 9 bases spanning the gap. Germline CDR1 and CDR2: SGHRS and YFSETQ. This CDR3 is built from 12 residues. Together with reference TRBV5-1 and TRBJ2-5, the CDR3 gives the full variable domain: KAGVTQTPRYLIKTRGQQVTLSCSPISGHRSVSWYQQTPGQGLQFLFEYFSETQRNKGNFPGRFSGRQFSNSRSEMNVSTLELGDSALYLCASRDRGETQYFGPGTRLLVL.

The V call is TRBV2, the J call TRBJ1-2; TRBD1 matches 8 bases. With V trimmed by 8 bases and J by 2 bases, 10 bases remained unmatched. Germline CDR1 SNHLY, CDR2 FYNNEI. The CDR3 is made up of 15 amino acids. CDR3 DNA sequence: TGTGCCAGCCGAATCGACAGGGGTTACAACTATGGCTACACCTTC. Amino acid sequence: CASRIDRGYNYGYTF.

The V and J genes are TRBV5-1 and TRBJ2-7; possibly TRBD1 for D (5 bases). V lost 7 bases and J lost 0, with 11 bases in between. Germline CDR1 SGHRS, CDR2 YFSETQ. This CDR3 spans 13 amino acids. CDR3 in DNA: TGCGCCAGCTGGACATTTTTCTCCTACGAGCAGTACTTC. It is translated as CASWTFFSYEQYF. Together with reference TRBV5-1 and TRBJ2-7, the CDR3 gives the full variable domain: KAGVTQTPRYLIKTRGQQVTLSCSPISGHRSVSWYQQTPGQGLQFLFEYFSETQRNKGNFPGRFSGRQFSNSRSEMNVSTLELGDSALYLCASWTFFSYEQYFGPGTRLTVT.

This chain links TRBV2 with TRBJ2-3, with D unresolved. This CDR3 is 14 amino acids long. Germline CDR1 SNHLY, CDR2 FYNNEI. V lost 6 bases, J lost 3 bases, and 13 bases lay in between. In DNA form, the CDR3 reads TGTGCCAGCAGATCCGGGTCTAAGACAGATACGCAGTATTTT. This gives the protein CASRSGSKTDTQYF.

The chain uses TRBV10-3 and TRBJ1-2, with a possible D match to TRBD1 (5 bases). V was pared by 1 base and J by 4 bases, with 13 bases between. Germline loops: CDR1 ENHRY, CDR2 SYGVKD. The CDR3 is 15 residues long. The CDR3 loop reads CAISEWGRYGYGYTF. The CDR3 region has the DNA TGTGCCATCAGTGAGTGGGGCCGCTACGGCTATGGCTACACCTTC.

V usage is TRBV5-1 and J usage is TRBJ2-7; 7 bases map to TRBD2. Losses at the gene ends were 3 bases for V and 3 bases for J; bases not matched to a gene: 9. The CDR3 runs to 15 residues. Germline lookup yields CDR1 SGHRS and CDR2 YFSETQ. Here the CDR3 reads CASSSRSGTNYEQYF. CDR3 bases: TGCGCCAGCAGCTCCCGTTCCGGGACTAACTACGAGCAGTACTTC.

V gene TRBV6-5 combines with J gene TRBJ1-4, with 11 bases aligning to TRBD1. Germline CDR1 MNHEY, CDR2 SVGAGI. The CDR3 covers 14 residues. Trimming removed 6 bases from V and 10 bases from J; junction bases left unmatched: 7. Here the CDR3 reads CASRSGTGGVKLFF. In DNA, the CDR3 is TGTGCCAGCAGATCCGGGACAGGGGGGGTAAAACTGTTTTTT.

The V call is TRBV18, the J call TRBJ1-2; D is uncertain. V was pared by 1 base and J by 7 bases, with 13 bases between. The CDR3 sequence is 14 residues long. Looked up from germline, CDR1 is KGHSH and CDR2 is LQKENI. The CDR3 coding sequence is TGTGCCAGCTCACCACGGGAAGGGAGTTCTGGCTACACCTTC. Protein: CASSPREGSSGYTF.

Of note for this clone: The junction shows a germline mismatch at one end, possibly a read error. The genes are TRBV29-1 and TRBJ1-1; 7 positions match TRBD1. This CDR3 contains 14 residues. Per germline, CDR1 SQVTM and CDR2 ANQGSEA. DNA of the CDR3: TGCAGCGTTAAAGACATGACAGGGAAGGTAGAAGCTTTCTTT. The encoded protein is CSVKDMTGKVEAFF. The full variable domain, rest sourced from reference TRBV29-1 and TRBJ1-1, is SAVISQKPSRDICQRGTSLTIQCQVDSQVTMMFWYRQQPGQSLTLIATANQGSEATYESGFVIDKFPISRPNLTFSTLTVSNMSPEDSSIYLCSVKDMTGKVEAFFGQGTRLTVV.

The gene calls are TRBV2 and TRBJ1-5, with TRBD1 matching 7 bases. In germline, CDR1 is SNHLY, CDR2 FYNNEI. This CDR3 spans 14 amino acids. The ends lost 5 bases at V and 4 bases at J; junction bases unmatched: 5. The CDR3 loop is CASSTGVGNQPQHF. In nucleotides, the CDR3 is TGTGCCAGCAGTACAGGGGTCGGAAATCAGCCCCAGCATTTT.